This T cell receptor (beta chain) was documented in a study of CD8 T cells in Susac syndrome. The germline V and J ends were trimmed by 0 bases and 10 bases, with 20 bases remaining between them. The CDR3 is 16 residues long. Germline CDR1 and CDR2: SGHNT and YYREEE (reference sequence). TEMRA cells were FACS-enriched, and CD8+ and CD4+ T cells were isolated negatively. Random hexamers were used to reverse transcribe about 0.5 to 1 ug of RNA. By means of immunoSEQ multiplex PCR, TCR beta CDR3 spanning 54 Vbeta and 13 Jbeta underwent amplification. Via MiXCR, TCRdb re-called the immunoSEQ multiplex PCR reads, giving one row per CDR3 protein. This repertoire shows about 140,000 distinct CDR3 sequences, 95% found once; its top ten account for 0.11%.

The sequence was collected from a human donor with multiple sclerosis. Sequenced input: CD4+ T cells from PBMCs. The J gene is TRBJ2-1, the V gene TRBV5-4, with D tentatively TRBD1 (5 bases). The CDR3 loop is CASSLADQPNKGEQFF. The CDR3, as DNA: TGTGCCAGCAGCTTGGCCGACCAGCCGAACAAGGGGGAGCAGTTCTTC.